The rows below give T cell receptor beta chains drawn from one sample of a study of T-cell reconstitution after alpha-beta-depleted transplantation in children. TCRdb re-derived calls from the PCR reads in MiXCR, one entry per CDR3 protein. The sample lists some 600,000 distinct CDR3 sequences; approximately 13% were seen once. The sample in question was PBMCs, mostly from graft donor cells, obtained 360 days after TCRalphabeta/CD19-depleted stem cell transplant. Source of these receptors: a male patient younger than 18 who had a stem cell transplant for acute myeloid leukemia, so the T cells may come from the graft donor. Each CDR3 is given with its conserved first and last residue. A D gene is named only where the DNA matches it firmly. Expanded clones get a size class; other rows say once, few or many, or leave the size out.

TGCGCCAGCAGCCAAGGCCCAAGCGGCTACGAGCAGTACTTC	CASSQGPSGYEQYF	14	TRBV4-3	few	NA	TRBJ2-7
TGTGCCAGCAGCTTAAACACCGGGGAGCTGTTTTTT	CASSLNTGELFF	12	TRBV5-1	many	NA	TRBJ2-2
TGCAGCGTGGGTATCGGGACTAGCGACACCGGGGAGCTGTTTTTT	CSVGIGTSDTGELFF	15	TRBV29-1	many	TRBD2	TRBJ2-2
TGCAGTGCTAGAGATAGGCCAGGGTACTCCTACGAGCAGTACTTC	CSARDRPGYSYEQYF	15	TRBV20-1	NA	NA	TRBJ2-7
TGCGCCAGCAGCCACACCGGGACAGGGTACACTGAAGCTTTCTTT	CASSHTGTGYTEAFF	15	TRBV4-3	few	TRBD1	TRBJ1-1
TGCAGTGCTAGAATAGGTGGCGGTTCCTACGAGCAGTACTTC	CSARIGGGSYEQYF	14	TRBV20-1	NA	NA	TRBJ2-7
TGTGCCGGCGGACTGGTCCGTATCAAAAACATTCAGTACTTC	CAGGLVRIKNIQYF	14	TRBV2	NA	NA	TRBJ2-4
TGTGCCAGCAGTTTCCGACCAGTACTAGCGGGAGTTTACAATGAGCAGTTCTTC	CASSFRPVLAGVYNEQFF	18	TRBV12-3/TRBV12-4	NA	TRBD2	TRBJ2-1
TGTGCCAGCAGTCGTCCAGAGACAGACTACGAGCAGTACTTC	CASSRPETDYEQYF	14	TRBV28	NA	NA	TRBJ2-7
TGTGCCAGCACCGACCGGTTTGGTCCGCCCCAGCATTTT	CASTDRFGPPQHF	13	TRBV21-1	few	NA	TRBJ1-5
TGTGCCATCAGTGAGCCGTATAATTCACCCCTCCACTTT	CAISEPYNSPLHF	13	TRBV10-3	NA	NA	TRBJ1-6
TGTGCCAGCAGCTTTGGGACTAGCGGGAGATATCCCTACAATGAGCAGTTCTTC	CASSFGTSGRYPYNEQFF	18	TRBV7-8	few	TRBD2	TRBJ2-1
TGTGCCACAAAGGCAAAAATCCCCTACGAGCAGTACTTC	CATKAKIPYEQYF	13	TRBV28	few	NA	TRBJ2-7
TGTGCCAGCAGTTTATGGGGGACAGGGGCGGGGGCTTTCTTT	CASSLWGTGAGAFF	14	TRBV27	few	TRBD1	TRBJ1-1
TGCAGTGCTAGCCTGTATGAGCAGTTCTTC	CSASLYEQFF	10	TRBV20-1	few	NA	TRBJ2-1
TGCAGCGCTTGGGTTACTAGTTTGGGACATGAGCAGTTCTTC	CSAWVTSLGHEQFF	14	TRBV29-1	few	NA	TRBJ2-1
TGTGCCAGCCAAGCCAGCGGGAGGGCCGATACGCAGTATTTT	CASQASGRADTQYF	14	TRBV6-2/TRBV6-3	NA	TRBD2	TRBJ2-3
TGTGCCAGCAGCAAATCCGAGACAGGGGGCGTAAGCGGAAGATCCGCTCCTGGGGCCAACGTCCTGACTTTC	CASSKSETGGVSGRSAPGANVLTF	24	TRBV21-1	NA	NA	TRBJ2-6
TGTGCCAGCAGCTTAAGCGTCGGCGATAATGAAAAACTGTTTTTT	CASSLSVGDNEKLFF	15	TRBV7-2	NA	NA	TRBJ1-4
TGCAGTGCTAGGGGGTTGGGCGGGACCATGAATGAGCAGTTCTTC	CSARGLGGTMNEQFF	15	TRBV20-1	few	NA	TRBJ2-1
TGCAGTGCGATGGGACAGAAGGATGAAGCTTTCTTT	CSAMGQKDEAFF	12	TRBV20-1	NA	TRBD1	TRBJ1-1
TGCGCCAGCAGCTTGGAAGGGGGCTCACTCTACGAGCAGTACTTC	CASSLEGGSLYEQYF	15	TRBV5-1	NA	TRBD1	TRBJ2-7
TGTGCCACCAAAGCCAGCGAAGGGGACACTGAAGCTTTCTTT	CATKASEGDTEAFF	14	TRBV15	few	NA	TRBJ1-1
TGCAGCTTTTGTACTAGCGGGGTCACCGGGGAGCTGTTTTTT	CSFCTSGVTGELFF	14	TRBV29-1	NA	TRBD2	TRBJ2-2
TGTGCCAGCAGCTTAGGACAGGGACGGACCGGGGAGCTGTTTTTT	CASSLGQGRTGELFF	15	TRBV7-6	NA	TRBD1	TRBJ2-2
TGTGCCAGCAGCCTCCCCTGGACAGGGGGCACCGGGGAGCTGTTTTTT	CASSLPWTGGTGELFF	16	TRBV5-5	NA	TRBD1	TRBJ2-2
TGCGCCAGCAGCCCCGGGGTAGCGGGTGACACAGATACGCAGTATTTT	CASSPGVAGDTDTQYF	16	TRBV4-3	many	TRBD2	TRBJ2-3
TGTGCCACCAGTGATTCGACTAGCCCTAGCACAGATACGCAGTATTTT	CATSDSTSPSTDTQYF	16	TRBV24-1	many	TRBD2	TRBJ2-3
TGTGCCATCAGTGAAAGGACAGGGGGCGAGTCCTACGAGCAGTACTTC	CAISERTGGESYEQYF	16	TRBV10-3	NA	TRBD1	TRBJ2-7
TGTGCCAGCAGTTTAGCGGCCACAGATACGCAGTATTTT	CASSLAATDTQYF	13	TRBV12-3/TRBV12-4	NA	NA	TRBJ2-3
TGTGCCAGCAGGCTAAACGGGGGCTACGAGCAGTACTTC	CASRLNGGYEQYF	13	TRBV12-3/TRBV12-4	many	NA	TRBJ2-7